These 22 T cell receptor beta chains were all obtained from the same sample, sequenced in a study of shared clonotypes between healthy human individuals. Profiled with immunoSEQ multiplex PCR; TCRdb holds only in-frame clones, not every one. The table records 450,000 to 650,000 clones, 70% to 80% of them present only once. The material sequenced was PBMCs. These receptors were taken from a woman aged 40 to 50 in good health. Some clones in this sample may be carry-over from other donors' samples.

The genes are TRBV15 and TRBJ1-2, with D possibly TRBD1 on 6 matching bases. Germline V CDR1 and CDR2: LNHNV, YYDKDF (reference sequence). CDR3 length equals 16 residues. V lost 0 bases and J lost 3, with 14 bases in between. CDR3 in amino acids: CATSRDPGTTYYGYTF. The DNA for the CDR3 is TGTGCCACCAGCAGAGACCCCGGGACAACTTACTATGGCTACACCTTC.

The CDR3 nucleotides are TGTGCCAGCACTCCGGGACAGGGGTCAGATACGCAGTATTTT. The encoded protein is CASTPGQGSDTQYF. The rearrangement uses TRBV2 and TRBJ2-3, with 10 bases lining up with TRBD1. After removal of 7 bases from V and 4 bases from J, the junction contained 5 bases not matched to a gene. The CDR3 loop spans 14 amino acids. Germline CDR1 is SNHLY and CDR2 is FYNNEI. Based on the CDR3 plus reference TRBV2 and TRBJ2-3, the full variable domain is EPEVTQTPSHQVTQMGQEVILRCVPISNHLYFYWYRQILGQKVEFLVSFYNNEISEKSEIFDDQFSVERPDGSNFTLKIRSTKLEDSAMYFCASTPGQGSDTQYFGPGTRLTVL.

This sequence joins TRBV27 and TRBJ2-5; TRBD1 matches 9 bases. CDR1 is MNHEY, CDR2 SMNVEV, per germline (reference sequence). V gave up 5 bases and J gave up 5 bases; unmatched junction bases: 3. CDR3 length: 13 amino acids. CDR3 sequence reads: CASSRGQGETQYF. DNA of the CDR3: TGTGCCAGCAGTCGGGGACAGGGCGAGACCCAGTACTTC.

J is TRBJ2-1 and V is TRBV9; TRBD2 agrees at 9 bases. V shed 5 bases, J shed 2 bases, and the junction held 5 bases outside the gene matches. This CDR3 has 15 amino acids. The germline gives CDR1 SGDLS, CDR2 YYNGEE. The CDR3 here is CASSLAGSPYNEQFF. The CDR3 region has the DNA TGTGCCAGCAGTCTAGCGGGAAGTCCCTACAATGAGCAGTTCTTC. Together with reference TRBV9 and TRBJ2-1, the CDR3 gives the full variable domain: DSGVTQTPKHLITATGQRVTLRCSPRSGDLSVYWYQQSLDQGLQFLIQYYNGEERAKGNILERFSAQQFPDLHSELNLSSLELGDSALYFCASSLAGSPYNEQFFGPGTRLTVL.

As regards this clone: The sample contains more than one DNA sequence encoding this CDR3. This chain connects TRBV18 to TRBJ2-7; 11 positions match TRBD1. The CDR3 has 13 amino acids. Trimming removed 2 bases from V and 7 bases from J; junction bases left unmatched: 1. Germline values: CDR1 KGHSH, CDR2 LQKENI. DNA of the CDR3: TGTGCCAGCTCACCAGGGACAGGGGGAGAGCAGTACTTC. It specifies CASSPGTGGEQYF.

The V gene is TRBV13, the J gene TRBJ2-7; 9 bases match TRBD1. Looked up from germline, CDR1 is PRHDT and CDR2 is FYEKMQ (reference sequence). The CDR3 consists of 15 residues. V lost 3 bases, J lost 6 bases, and 9 bases stayed unmatched. The CDR3 is CASSFPGQGDPEQYF. The CDR3 region has the DNA TGTGCCAGCAGCTTCCCGGGACAGGGCGATCCCGAGCAGTACTTC. The full variable domain, its missing parts supplied by reference TRBV13 and TRBJ2-7, is AAGVIQSPRHLIKEKRETATLKCYPIPRHDTVYWYQQGPGQDPQFLISFYEKMQSDKGSIPDRFSAQQFSDYHSELNMSSLELGDSALYFCASSFPGQGDPEQYFGPGTRLTVT.

This chain links TRBV6-1 with TRBJ2-1, with D maybe TRBD2 (6 bases). This CDR3 is 14 amino acids long. The germline V gene encodes CDR1 MNHNS and CDR2 SASEGT. V gave up 6 bases and J gave up 6 bases, with 15 bases separating them. DNA of the CDR3: TGTGCCAGCAGGGTCCGGGGTAGCGGCAATGAGCAGTTCTTC. It specifies CASRVRGSGNEQFF.

The V and J genes are TRBV5-1 and TRBJ1-5, with D perhaps TRBD1 (6 bases). V dropped 0 bases and J dropped 2 bases, with 12 bases sitting between them. The CDR3 extends over 16 amino acids. CDR1 and CDR2 from the germline V gene are SGHRS and YFSETQ. The DNA for the CDR3 is TGCGCCAGCAGCTTGGAGGGCAGGGGTGGCAATCAGCCCCAGCATTTT. This translates into CASSLEGRGGNQPQHF.

This clone was detected only a few times. V gene TRBV27 combines with J gene TRBJ1-5; D may be TRBD1 (6 bases). Germline V lookup: CDR1 MNHEY, CDR2 SMNVEV (reference sequence). V was pared by 3 bases and J by 7 bases, with 10 bases between. The CDR3 extends over 13 amino acids. CDR3 in DNA: TGTGCCAGCAGTTTGTACAGGGAGCAGCCCCAGCATTTT. Its protein product is CASSLYREQPQHF.

The chain uses TRBV2 and TRBJ2-3; D not certain. Germline V lookup: CDR1 SNHLY, CDR2 FYNNEI. This CDR3 has 13 residues. V shed 5 bases and J shed 7 bases, with 13 bases lying between them. In DNA, the CDR3 is TGTGCCAGCAGTATGGACCGCGAGCATACGCAGTATTTT. Translation: CASSMDREHTQYF.

The V gene is TRBV18, the J gene TRBJ2-2, with TRBD1 as a possible D gene (5 bases). Trimming cost V 2 bases and J 7 bases, with 14 bases left between them. The CDR3 is made up of 15 amino acids. The V gene's germline CDR1 is KGHSH and CDR2 LQKENI. CDR3 protein: CASSPRQPGDGELFF. The DNA of the CDR3 is TGTGCCAGCTCACCAAGACAGCCGGGTGACGGGGAGCTGTTTTTT.

The genes are TRBV28 and TRBJ2-3; 10 nucleotides match TRBD2. The CDR3 has 17 amino acids. V was pared by 1 base and J by 2 bases, with 6 bases of the junction left unmatched. CDR1 is MDHEN, CDR2 SYDVKM, per germline. CDR3 coding DNA: TGTGCCAGCAGTTTATCGACTAGCGGGCTGTACACAGATACGCAGTATTTT. Translation: CASSLSTSGLYTDTQYF.

The table lists this clone with a few counts. This CDR3 is CASIRTSGSYEQYF. CDR3 DNA: TGTGCCAGCATTCGGACTAGCGGGAGTTACGAGCAGTACTTC. The chain links TRBV6-1 to TRBJ2-7; 13 positions agree with TRBD2. The junction had 4 bases not matched to a gene; V was cut back by 7 bases and J by 4 bases. In germline, CDR1 is MNHNS, CDR2 SASEGT. This CDR3 has 14 amino acids.

The chain combines TRBV10-3 with TRBJ2-1; TRBD2 agrees at 15 bases. The CDR3 covers 17 residues. CDR1 ENHRY and CDR2 SYGVKD come from the germline V gene. The V gene end was trimmed by 6 bases and the J gene end by 2 bases; junction bases not matched to a gene: 5. The CDR3 coding sequence is TGTGCCATCAGACGGACTAGCGGGAGGGGGGCCTACAATGAGCAGTTCTTC. It encodes CAIRRTSGRGAYNEQFF.

The chain joins TRBV19 to TRBJ1-4, with D tentatively TRBD1 (6 bases). CDR3 size: 15 residues. The germline V and J ends were trimmed by 5 bases and 5 bases, with 15 bases remaining between them. Germline CDR1 LNHDA, CDR2 SQIVND (reference sequence). The CDR3 region has the DNA TGTGCCAGTAGTCCGAACGGACAGCGGAATGAAAAACTGTTTTTT. This sequence encodes CASSPNGQRNEKLFF.

The chain has TRBV2 and TRBJ1-4; D remains unclear. The germline V gene encodes CDR1 SNHLY and CDR2 FYNNEI. The ends were cut back, 4 bases at V and 0 bases at J, with 12 bases in the middle. The CDR3 is 16 amino acids. In DNA, the CDR3 is TGTGCCAGCAGTGTAAGGTGGGAGTCAACTAATGAAAAACTGTTTTTT. Translation: CASSVRWESTNEKLFF.

The chain couples TRBV5-4 to TRBJ2-1; TRBD1 matches 10 bases. CDR3 size: 16 residues. Unmatched junction bases numbered 2, after V lost 0 bases and J lost 2 bases. Germline assignment: CDR1 SGHNT and CDR2 YYREEE (reference sequence). CDR3 in amino acids: CASSLGGQGTYNEQFF. CDR3 bases: TGTGCCAGCAGCTTGGGGGGACAGGGGACCTACAATGAGCAGTTCTTC.

The J gene is TRBJ2-2, the V gene TRBV18; D is ambiguous. The V end lost 2 bases, the J end lost 0 bases, and 13 bases lay between the germline ends. This CDR3 comprises 17 residues. In germline, CDR1 is KGHSH, CDR2 LQKENI. Written as DNA, the CDR3 is TGTGCCAGCTCACCAGGTGCGGTTGGCTCGAACACCGGGGAGCTGTTTTTT. Encoded protein: CASSPGAVGSNTGELFF.

J is TRBJ2-1 and V is TRBV19; 8 nucleotides align to TRBD2. Per germline, CDR1 LNHDA and CDR2 SQIVND (reference sequence). Unmatched junction bases numbered 17, after V lost 7 bases and J lost 9 bases. This CDR3 contains 16 residues. CDR3 loop: CASTSGGTSFIGEQFF. CDR3 bases: TGTGCCAGTACCTCAGGCGGGACTAGTTTTATCGGTGAGCAGTTCTTC.

The V call is TRBV28, the J call TRBJ2-7; the D gene is possibly TRBD2 (6 bases). With 7 bases removed from V and 3 bases from J, the gap between germline ends came to 22 bases. The CDR3 runs 16 residues. Germline CDR1 reads MDHEN; CDR2 reads SYDVKM. CDR3 DNA: TGTGCCAGCACCCAGACGGAGGGACTTCGGAGCTACGAGCAGTACTTC. Its translation: CASTQTEGLRSYEQYF. Filled out from reference TRBV28 and TRBJ2-7, the complete variable domain reads DVKVTQSSRYLVKRTGEKVFLECVQDMDHENMFWYRQDPGLGLRLIYFSYDVKMKEKGDIPEGYSVSREKKERFSLILESASTNQTSMYLCASTQTEGLRSYEQYFGPGTRLTVT.

The rearrangement links TRBV25-1 to TRBJ1-2; 8 bases are a match to TRBD1. Germline lookup yields CDR1 MGHDK and CDR2 SYGVNS. The CDR3 covers 16 residues. With 0 bases clipped from V and 7 bases from J, the junction kept 10 bases outside the gene matches. The CDR3 region is CASSEYGGRGPGGYTF. CDR3 sequence (DNA): TGTGCCAGCAGTGAATATGGGGGCAGGGGGCCGGGTGGCTACACCTTC.

There are many counts of this clone. The chain joins TRBV2 to TRBJ1-5; 12 positions match TRBD1. The CDR3 runs 15 residues. From germline, CDR1 is SNHLY and CDR2 FYNNEI. V was pared by 6 bases and J by 6 bases, with 6 bases of the junction left unmatched. Written as DNA, the CDR3 is TGTGCCAGCAGAGGGACAGGGGGCATGGGTCAGCCCCAGCATTTT. Translating gives CASRGTGGMGQPQHF.